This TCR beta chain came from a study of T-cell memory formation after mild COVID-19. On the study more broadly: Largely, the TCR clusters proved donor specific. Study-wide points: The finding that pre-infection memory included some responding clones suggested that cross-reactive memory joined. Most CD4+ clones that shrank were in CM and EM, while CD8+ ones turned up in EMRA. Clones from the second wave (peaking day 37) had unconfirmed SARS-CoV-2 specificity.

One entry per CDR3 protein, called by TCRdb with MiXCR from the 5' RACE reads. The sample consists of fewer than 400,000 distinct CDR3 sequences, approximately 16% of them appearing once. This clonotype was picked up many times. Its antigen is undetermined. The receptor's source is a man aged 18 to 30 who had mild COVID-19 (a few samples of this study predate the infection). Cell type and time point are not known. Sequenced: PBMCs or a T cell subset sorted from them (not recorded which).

This chain's CDR3 is CASSDRDRDYEQYF. The CDR3 bases are TGTGCCAGCAGCGACCGGGACAGGGACTACGAGCAGTACTTC. The chain is built from TRBV2 and TRBJ2-7, with 9 bases identical to TRBD1. Per germline, CDR1 SNHLY and CDR2 FYNNEI. V lost 6 bases to trimming and J lost 3 bases; unmatched junction nucleotides: 6. The CDR3 totals 14 residues.